This T cell receptor beta chain was found in a study of T cell responses to AZD1222 COVID-19 vaccine. Regarding this clone: The antigen is not known.

Clones were sequenced by immunoSEQ multiplex PCR, and TCRdb holds only the in-frame ones, with some missing. The sample consists of over 100,000 clones, approximately 91% of them appearing once. V was clipped by 11 bases and J by 6 bases, with 23 bases between them. The CDR3 sequence is 15 residues long. The germline V gene has CDR1 MDHEN and CDR2 SYDVKM. General study results and limits: Mapped onto spike, vaccine-associated CD4 TCRs spanned it and were dominant at 160-218 and 743-854. The breadth and depth of Spike-specific TCRs increased once two AZD1222 doses had been given. White British donors predominated, females outnumbered males, and clonal diversity was possibly underestimated.

The material was peripheral blood, obtained 28 days after the second AZD1222 dose. This TCR was recovered from an adult who received the AZD1222 COVID-19 vaccine. The chain uses TRBV28 and TRBJ2-1, with TRBD1 as a possible D gene (6 bases). DNA of the CDR3: TGTGCCTGCGAACTCCAGGGGCCGCTATCCAATGAGCAGTTCTTC. Translated: CACELQGPLSNEQFF.